This T cell receptor (beta chain) was found in a study of blood T cell repertoires in COVID-19. Study overall: The origin of the acute and convalescent COVID-19 samples was the United States, Italy and Spain.

Produced via immunoSEQ multiplex PCR; TCRdb's table is partial and in-frame only. The sample contains roughly 100,000 clones, 90% of which appear only once. The CDR3 length is 17 residues. Trimming removed 3 bases from V and 2 bases from J, with 20 bases in between. Germline V lookup: CDR1 KGHSH, CDR2 LQKENI. Seattle cases were enrolled at active infection and followed longitudinally. Sequenced input: peripheral blood. This chain connects TRBV18 to TRBJ2-7, with TRBD2 as a possible D gene (5 bases). The TCR sequence derives from a man younger than 30 with COVID-19, enrolled during active disease. CDR3 bases: TGTGCCAGCTCACCCCTTTGGGGAGCCCTTGAACCCTACGAGCAGTACTTC. This sequence encodes CASSPLWGALEPYEQYF.